The 9 T cell receptor beta chains below were found in one sample sequenced in a study of blood T cell repertoires in COVID-19. Clones were sequenced by immunoSEQ multiplex PCR, and TCRdb holds only the in-frame ones, with some missing. Here the sample spans about 39,000 clones, just under 95% being singletons. Specimen: peripheral blood. The receptors come from a human donor with active COVID-19. The donor label of this sample is uncertain.

The V call is TRBV28, the J call TRBJ1-3, with 7 bases lining up with TRBD1. The length of the CDR3 is 13 residues. CDR1 and CDR2 from the germline V gene are MDHEN and SYDVKM. The ends lost 6 bases at V and 4 bases at J; junction bases unmatched: 3. The DNA of the CDR3 is TGTGCCAGCAGGACAGGGCGGGGAAACACCATATATTTT. Its protein is CASRTGRGNTIYF. The full variable domain, with the rest looked up from reference TRBV28 and TRBJ1-3, is DVKVTQSSRYLVKRTGEKVFLECVQDMDHENMFWYRQDPGLGLRLIYFSYDVKMKEKGDIPEGYSVSREKKERFSLILESASTNQTSMYLCASRTGRGNTIYFGEGSWLTVV.

This clone turned up a few times. The chain carries TRBV3-1 (or the pseudogene TRBV3-2) and TRBJ2-2; TRBD2 matches 8 bases. The germline V gene has CDR1 LGHDT and CDR2 YNNKEL (reference sequence). The CDR3 has 17 residues. With V trimmed by 6 bases and J by 0 bases, 9 bases remained unmatched. The CDR3 DNA follows: TGTGCCAGCAGTCGAGGGGCGGGGGGCCCGAACACCGGGGAGCTGTTTTTT. This translates into CASSRGAGGPNTGELFF.

Here the CDR3 reads CASRGNRATGELFF. In DNA, the CDR3 is TGTGCCAGTCGTGGGAACAGGGCCACCGGGGAGCTGTTTTTT. V usage is TRBV19 and J usage is TRBJ2-2; D possibly corresponds to TRBD1 (6 bases). The CDR3 has 14 residues. CDR1 is LNHDA and CDR2 is SQIVND in the germline V gene (reference sequence). V was clipped by 8 bases and J by 4 bases, with 14 bases between them.

The chain has TRBV7-9 and TRBJ1-4; D might be TRBD1 (5 bases). Germline-derived CDR1 and CDR2 are SEHNR and FQNEAQ (reference sequence). This CDR3 comprises 14 residues. V lost 6 bases and J lost 8, with 16 bases in between. The DNA of the CDR3 is TGTGCCAGCAGTCGTACAGGAGATAAAGAAAAACTGTTTTTT. Amino acids: CASSRTGDKEKLFF. Together with reference TRBV7-9 and TRBJ1-4, the CDR3 gives the full variable domain: DTGVSQNPRHKITKRGQNVTFRCDPISEHNRLYWYRQTLGQGPEFLTYFQNEAQLEKSRLLSDRFSAERPKGSFSTLEIQRTEQGDSAMYLCASSRTGDKEKLFFGSGTQLSVL.

This chain uses TRBV7-9 with TRBJ1-4, with D possibly being TRBD1 (5 bases). This CDR3 is 15 amino acids long. From germline, CDR1 is SEHNR and CDR2 FQNEAQ (reference sequence). The ends were cut back, 5 bases at V and 8 bases at J, with 18 bases in the middle. The CDR3 region is CASSRGTDLKEKLFF. In nucleotides, the CDR3 is TGTGCCAGCAGCCGCGGGACGGACTTAAAGGAAAAACTGTTTTTT.

The chain recombines TRBV5-4 with TRBJ1-3, with D hard to call. The length of the CDR3 is 16 residues. Looked up from germline, CDR1 is SGHNT and CDR2 is YYREEE (reference sequence). V gave up 4 bases and J gave up 3 bases, with 17 bases separating them. CDR3 loop: CASSPRRSSGGNTIYF. DNA of the CDR3: TGTGCCAGCAGCCCGCGGAGGTCTTCAGGTGGAAACACCATATATTTT.

This clone occurred once. The V gene is TRBV5-1, the J gene TRBJ1-3, with 8 bases identical to TRBD1. After removal of 3 bases from V and 0 bases from J, the junction contained 11 bases not matched to a gene. Germline CDR1 is SGHRS and CDR2 is YFSETQ. The CDR3 sequence is 18 residues long. CDR3: CASSYTGQGRSSGNTIYF. Here the CDR3 DNA reads TGCGCCAGCAGCTATACTGGACAGGGTCGGAGCTCTGGAAACACCATATATTTT.

V and J are TRBV29-1 and TRBJ2-7; D perhaps matches TRBD2 (5 bases). Germline V gives CDR1 SQVTM, CDR2 ANQGSEA. This CDR3 spans 12 amino acids. Trimming took off 5 bases at V and 6 bases at J, with 14 bases between the two ends. CDR3 DNA sequence: TGCAGCGTTCGACCCCGGGGATCCGAGCAGTACTTC. This gives the protein CSVRPRGSEQYF.

The chain carries TRBV6-6 and TRBJ1-6; D unclear. Germline lookup yields CDR1 MNHNY and CDR2 SVGAGI (reference sequence). This CDR3 is built from 16 residues. Trimming pared 7 bases from V and 0 bases from J, leaving 13 bases between. The CDR3 DNA sequence: TGTGCCAGCACTGGGGTCGAGGGCTCCTATAATTCACCCCTCCACTTT. It is translated as CASTGVEGSYNSPLHF.